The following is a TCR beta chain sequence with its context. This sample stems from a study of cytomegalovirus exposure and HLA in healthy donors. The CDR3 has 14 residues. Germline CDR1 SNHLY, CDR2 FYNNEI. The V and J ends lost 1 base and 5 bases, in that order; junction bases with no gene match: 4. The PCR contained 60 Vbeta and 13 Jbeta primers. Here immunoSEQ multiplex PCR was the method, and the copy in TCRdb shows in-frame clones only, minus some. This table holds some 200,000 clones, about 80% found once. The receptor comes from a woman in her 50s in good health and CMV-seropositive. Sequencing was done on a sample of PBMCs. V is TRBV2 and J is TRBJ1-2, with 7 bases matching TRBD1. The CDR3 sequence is CASSEGTGSYGYTF. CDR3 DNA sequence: TGTGCCAGCAGTGAAGGGACAGGCTCTTATGGCTACACCTTC.